This T cell receptor (beta chain) comes out of a study of T cells in Graves' hyperthyroidism and ophthalmopathy. When ophthalmopathy did not progress within 18 months, Graves' hyperthyroidism was considered stable. Investigators excluded patients with uncontrolled infection, other autoimmune disease, pregnancy or lactation. The PBMCs had their origin in around 9.1 ml of fresh peripheral blood. This clonotype was observed a handful of times. Its antigen remains unidentified. Trimming cost V 11 bases and J 3 bases; bases outside gene matches: 16. Germline V lookup: CDR1 MDHEN, CDR2 SYDVKM. This CDR3 contains 16 residues. The investigators amplified TCR beta CDR3 regions from RNA transcripts. Researchers ran a first-round RT-PCR on the TCR CDR3 using the HTBI primer set. Via MiXCR, TCRdb re-called the multiplex PCR reads, giving one row per CDR3 protein. The table shows 700,000 or so distinct CDR3 sequences, with around 15% occurring only once.

Study-wide results and caveats: Ophthalmopathy was predicted by the model a median of 6.5 months ahead of onset.

The chain combines TRBV28 with TRBJ2-7; 10 bases line up with TRBD1. The origin of this receptor is a man younger than 35 with Graves' hyperthyroidism. The sample was blood. The chain's CDR3 is CAAGGTGEVSVYEQYF. CDR3 nucleotides: TGTGCCGCAGGCGGGACAGGGGAAGTTTCGGTCTACGAGCAGTACTTC.